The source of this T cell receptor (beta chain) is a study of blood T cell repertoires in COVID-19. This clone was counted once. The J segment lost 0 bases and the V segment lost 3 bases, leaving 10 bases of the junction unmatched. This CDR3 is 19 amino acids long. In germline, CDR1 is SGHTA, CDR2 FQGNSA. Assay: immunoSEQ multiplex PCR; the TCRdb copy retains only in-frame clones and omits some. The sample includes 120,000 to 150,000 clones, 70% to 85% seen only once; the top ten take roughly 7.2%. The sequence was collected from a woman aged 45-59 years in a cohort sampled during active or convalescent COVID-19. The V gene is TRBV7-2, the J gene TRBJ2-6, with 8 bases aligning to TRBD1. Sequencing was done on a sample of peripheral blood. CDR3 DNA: TGTGCCAGCAGCTTCCTTAGGGGGACAGGATTCTCTGGGGCCAACGTCCTGACTTTC. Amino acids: CASSFLRGTGFSGANVLTF.